The 31 T cell receptor beta chains given below trace back to one sample, sequenced in a study of cytomegalovirus exposure and HLA in healthy donors. Primers for the PCR totalled 60 Vbeta and 13 Jbeta. The assay was immunoSEQ multiplex PCR, and TCRdb's table has in-frame clones only and misses some. In the table there are approximately 170,000 clones, about 82% of which are singletons. The sample taken for sequencing was PBMCs. These receptors came from a male donor in good health and CMV-seronegative.

The genes are TRBV5-1 and TRBJ1-4, with D perhaps TRBD1 (6 bases). Germline V gene lookup returns CDR1 SGHRS and CDR2 YFSETQ. The CDR3 sequence is 15 residues long. With 3 bases removed from V and 6 bases from J, the gap between germline ends came to 15 bases. The CDR3 reads CASSSQGLVDEKLFF. CDR3 nucleotide sequence: TGCGCCAGCAGCTCCCAGGGGTTAGTGGATGAAAAACTGTTTTTT.

V usage is TRBV7-6 and J usage is TRBJ2-1, with D hard to call. The V end was cut by 4 bases, the J end by 7 bases, with 11 bases between. Germline assignment: CDR1 SGHVS and CDR2 FNYEAQ. This CDR3 has 13 residues. Here the CDR3 reads CASSYPTENEQFF. The CDR3 coding sequence is TGTGCCAGCAGCTACCCTACAGAAAATGAGCAGTTCTTC.

The chain couples TRBV4-3 to TRBJ2-2; 15 bases align to TRBD2. The CDR3 is 17 residues long. With 1 base clipped from V and 7 bases from J, the junction kept 4 bases outside the gene matches. Germline-derived CDR1 and CDR2 are LGHNA and YSLEER. The CDR3 DNA sequence: TGCGCCAGCAGCCAAGGGACTAGCGGGAGGGCCGGCGGGGAGCTGTTTTTT. This gives the protein CASSQGTSGRAGGELFF.

The rearrangement links TRBV27 to TRBJ1-4; TRBD1 is a possible D gene (6 bases). Germline loops: CDR1 MNHEY, CDR2 SMNVEV (reference sequence). The CDR3 is 14 amino acids. Between the trimmed V and J ends, which lost 3 bases and 1 base, there was a span of 6 bases. CDR3 sequence: CASSLDRTNEKLFF. The CDR3 bases are TGTGCCAGCAGTTTGGACAGAACTAATGAAAAACTGTTTTTT.

The chain has TRBV7-2 and TRBJ1-6; D might be TRBD1 (5 bases). Deletions cut 5 bases from V and 0 bases from J, with 11 bases between. The CDR3 sequence is 16 residues long. From germline, CDR1 is SGHTA and CDR2 FQGNSA. CDR3 bases: TGTGCCAGCAGCACAGACAGCAGCTCCTATAATTCACCCCTCCACTTT. As protein: CASSTDSSSYNSPLHF.

The chain is built from TRBV4-1 and TRBJ1-5, with 7 positions matching TRBD1. Per the germline V gene, CDR1 is MGHRA and CDR2 is YSYEKL. CDR3 length: 20 residues. V dropped 0 bases and J dropped 0; count of bases not matched to a gene: 14. The CDR3 DNA follows: TGCGCCAGCAGCCAAGATGCCGGCGACAGGGCTGACGTTAGCAATCAGCCCCAGCATTTT. Translation: CASSQDAGDRADVSNQPQHF.

The chain's CDR3 is CASSLTSRRNSPLHF. CDR3 nucleotides: TGTGCCAGCAGCTTAACTTCCAGGAGGAATTCACCCCTCCACTTT. The rearrangement joins TRBV7-3 to TRBJ1-6; D unresolved. Trimming stripped 0 bases from V and 7 bases from J, with 10 bases between. This CDR3 is 15 amino acids long. CDR1 is SGHTA, CDR2 FQGTGA, per germline.

This chain joins TRBV5-1 and TRBJ1-2, with D unclear. The germline V gene has CDR1 SGHRS and CDR2 YFSETQ. V lost 0 bases, J lost 3 bases, and 12 bases lay in between. This CDR3 has 15 residues. CDR3 protein: CASSLGRPVDYGYTF. The CDR3 DNA is TGCGCCAGCAGCTTGGGCAGGCCGGTGGACTATGGCTACACCTTC.

CDR3 sequence: CASRRGGAGELFF. CDR3 nucleotide sequence: TGTGCCAGCAGGCGCGGGGGGGCCGGGGAGCTGTTTTTT. The rearrangement links TRBV7-2 to TRBJ2-2; 9 bases line up with TRBD2. In germline, CDR1 is SGHTA, CDR2 FQGNSA. The V segment lost 6 bases and the J segment 6 bases; nucleotides outside the gene matches: 2. The CDR3 loop spans 13 amino acids.

This chain connects TRBV9 to TRBJ1-2; TRBD1 aligns across 8 bases. The CDR3 spans 14 residues. V was clipped by 3 bases and J by 4 bases; unmatched bases: 5. Germline V CDR1 and CDR2: SGDLS, YYNGEE. In nucleotides, the CDR3 is TGTGCCAGCAGCGCGGGGGACAGGTCCTATGGCTACACCTTC. Translating it yields CASSAGDRSYGYTF. The full variable domain, completed using reference TRBV9 and TRBJ1-2, is DSGVTQTPKHLITATGQRVTLRCSPRSGDLSVYWYQQSLDQGLQFLIQYYNGEERAKGNILERFSAQQFPDLHSELNLSSLELGDSALYFCASSAGDRSYGYTFGSGTRLTVV.

CDR3 coding DNA: TGTGCCAGCAGCCTGGAGGGGGAGTTCGTAGGTACTGAAGCTTTCTTT. Translated, it gives CASSLEGEFVGTEAFF. This chain uses TRBV5-8 with TRBJ1-1; D possibly corresponds to TRBD1 (6 bases). V was trimmed by 4 bases and J by 5 bases, leaving 21 bases between them. From germline, CDR1 is SGHTS and CDR2 YDEGEE. The CDR3 extends over 16 amino acids.

The chain combines TRBV5-1 with TRBJ2-5, with a weak D call TRBD1 (5 bases). V was cut by 7 bases and J by 4 bases, with 14 bases left in between. Germline V gene sequence: CDR1 SGHRS, CDR2 YFSETQ. The CDR3 consists of 13 residues. In nucleotides, the CDR3 is TGCGCCAGCCGAACGGACACATTAGAGACCCAGTACTTC. This sequence encodes CASRTDTLETQYF.

Comments on this clone: Sequence at one end of the junction differs from germline and may be a read error. This chain links TRBV4-1 with TRBJ1-2; 10 bases line up with TRBD1. This CDR3 contains 15 residues. Germline CDR1 and CDR2: MGHRA and YSYEKL. Here the CDR3 DNA reads TGCGCCAGCAGCCGACAGGGGGCGCGTAACGATGGCTACACCTTC. Amino acid sequence: CASSRQGARNDGYTF.

This rearrangement joins TRBV27 to TRBJ2-7; 9 bases are shared with TRBD1. The CDR3 covers 15 residues. Germline loops: CDR1 MNHEY, CDR2 SMNVEV (reference sequence). The trim removed 6 bases at V and 2 bases at J, leaving 8 bases unmatched. In DNA form, the CDR3 reads TGTGCCAGCAGACAACAGGGGGCGCCCACCTACGAGCAGTACTTC. Protein: CASRQQGAPTYEQYF.

The chain couples TRBV6-1 to TRBJ2-7; D perhaps matches TRBD2 (5 bases). CDR1 is MNHNS and CDR2 is SASEGT in the germline V gene. The CDR3 extends over 14 amino acids. Trimming took off 3 bases at V and 5 bases at J, with 14 bases between the two ends. CDR3 amino acids: CASSEYPLGDEQYF. For the CDR3, the DNA is TGTGCCAGCAGTGAGTACCCACTAGGTGACGAGCAGTACTTC.

This chain joins TRBV7-8 and TRBJ2-4; no clear D. Germline assignment: CDR1 SGHVS and CDR2 FQNEAQ. CDR3 length: 16 amino acids. V shed 5 bases and J shed 0 bases, with 14 bases lying between them. The CDR3 sequence is CASSNPQATAKNIQYF. CDR3 sequence (DNA): TGTGCCAGCAGCAACCCGCAGGCCACAGCCAAAAACATTCAGTACTTC.

The chain combines TRBV11-2 with TRBJ1-2; no reliable D call. Germline V lookup: CDR1 SGHAT, CDR2 FQNNGV. This CDR3 has 13 residues. Trimming took off 1 base at V and 3 bases at J, with 6 bases between the two ends. CDR3 DNA sequence: TGTGCCAGCAGCTTAGGCGGAGACTATGGCTACACCTTC. Translated: CASSLGGDYGYTF. The whole variable domain, filled in from reference TRBV11-2 and TRBJ1-2, reads EAGVAQSPRYKIIEKRQSVAFWCNPISGHATLYWYQQILGQGPKLLIQFQNNGVVDDSQLPKDRFSAERLKGVDSTLKIQPAKLEDSAVYLCASSLGGDYGYTFGSGTRLTVV.

V gene TRBV6-1 combines with J gene TRBJ1-3; no clear D gene. There are 13 residues in the CDR3. Germline lookup yields CDR1 MNHNS and CDR2 SASEGT. The CDR3 reads CAARGLTGNTIYF. In DNA, the CDR3 is TGTGCGGCAAGAGGGCTGACTGGAAACACCATATATTTT.

The chain uses TRBV18 and TRBJ1-4; TRBD1 matches at 7 bases. This CDR3 contains 14 residues. The V gene's germline CDR1 is KGHSH and CDR2 LQKENI. With V trimmed by 1 base and J by 5 bases, 1 base remained unmatched. The CDR3 protein is CASSPQGANEKLFF. In DNA, the CDR3 is TGTGCCAGCTCACCACAGGGGGCGAATGAAAAACTGTTTTTT.

The chain carries TRBV11-2 and TRBJ1-6; D may be TRBD1 (5 bases). Germline assignment: CDR1 SGHAT and CDR2 FQNNGV. The CDR3 contains 15 residues. V was shortened by 0 bases and J by 7 bases, with 10 bases between the two germline ends. This CDR3 reads CASSLDRPGNSPLHF. For the CDR3, the DNA is TGTGCCAGCAGCTTAGATCGGCCAGGGAATTCACCCCTCCACTTT.

This rearrangement joins TRBV29-1 to TRBJ1-6; possibly TRBD1 for D (5 bases). This CDR3 spans 15 amino acids. CDR1 SQVTM and CDR2 ANQGSEA come from the germline V gene. The CDR3 nucleotides are TGCAGGACAGTAGACTTGGGCTCCTATAATTCACCCCTCCACTTT. The encoded protein is CRTVDLGSYNSPLHF.

The chain combines TRBV6-1 with TRBJ1-5; TRBD1 matches 9 bases. Looked up from germline, CDR1 is MNHNS and CDR2 is SASEGT. The ends lost 6 bases at V and 5 bases at J; junction bases unmatched: 8. CDR3 length equals 15 residues. DNA for the CDR3: TGTGCCAGCAGCGAGGACAGGGGAAGACATCAGCCCCAGCATTTT. Its translation is CASSEDRGRHQPQHF.

This clone was counted between two and nine times. V and J are TRBV5-1 and TRBJ1-5, with TRBD1 matching 7 bases. The CDR3 runs to 15 residues. Germline trimming cut 0 bases from V and 4 bases from J; bases unmatched to any gene: 4. The germline V gene encodes CDR1 SGHRS and CDR2 YFSETQ. The CDR3 DNA reads as TGCGCCAGCAGCTTGGCCTGGGACAGTAATCAGCCCCAGCATTTT. This sequence encodes CASSLAWDSNQPQHF.

The chain is built from TRBV28 and TRBJ2-3; 9 nucleotides agree with TRBD2. J lost 0 bases, V lost 4 bases, and 11 bases had no gene match. CDR3 length equals 18 residues. Per the germline V gene, CDR1 is MDHEN and CDR2 is SYDVKM. The CDR3 reads CASSYNPRTSGSTDTQYF. The CDR3 bases are TGTGCCAGCAGTTACAATCCGCGCACTAGCGGGAGCACAGATACGCAGTATTTT.

This sequence joins TRBV25-1 and TRBJ1-4; TRBD1 matches at 9 bases. CDR1 and CDR2 from the germline V gene are MGHDK and SYGVNS. Losses at the gene ends were 3 bases for V and 5 bases for J; bases not matched to a gene: 4. This CDR3 has 15 residues. Written as DNA, the CDR3 is TGTGCCAGCAGTGAGTTCGGACAGGGGAATGAAAAACTGTTTTTT. It specifies CASSEFGQGNEKLFF.

This rearrangement joins TRBV27 to TRBJ2-7, with 8 bases fitting TRBD2. There are 16 residues in the CDR3. Looked up from germline, CDR1 is MNHEY and CDR2 is SMNVEV (reference sequence). V was pared by 6 bases and J by 7 bases, with 17 bases of the junction left unmatched. Here the CDR3 reads CASSSMGREAPREQYF. The CDR3 bases are TGTGCCAGCAGCTCCATGGGGCGGGAGGCCCCGCGGGAGCAGTACTTC.

The CDR3 reads CSAGDRVNTEAFF. The DNA of the CDR3 is TGCAGCGCCGGTGACAGGGTGAACACTGAAGCTTTCTTT. This chain uses TRBV29-1 with TRBJ1-1; 7 bases are a match to TRBD1. V lost 7 bases, J lost 0 bases, and 5 bases stayed unmatched. Germline CDR1 SQVTM, CDR2 ANQGSEA. The CDR3 is 13 amino acids. The complete variable domain, with remaining parts taken from reference TRBV29-1 and TRBJ1-1, reads SAVISQKPSRDICQRGTSLTIQCQVDSQVTMMFWYRQQPGQSLTLIATANQGSEATYESGFVIDKFPISRPNLTFSTLTVSNMSPEDSSIYLCSAGDRVNTEAFFGQGTRLTVV.

The gene calls are TRBV2 and TRBJ1-4, with TRBD1 as a possible D gene (6 bases). From germline, CDR1 is SNHLY and CDR2 FYNNEI. The length of the CDR3 is 14 residues. Trimming shortened V by 6 bases and J by 2 bases, and 10 bases separated the two germline ends. The CDR3 loop is CASRGGPTNEKLFF. The CDR3 DNA reads TGTGCCAGCAGAGGGGGTCCGACTAATGAAAAACTGTTTTTT.

The chain carries TRBV27 and TRBJ2-5; D unclear. V lost 2 bases to trimming and J lost 3 bases, with 10 bases between them. Germline loops: CDR1 MNHEY, CDR2 SMNVEV (reference sequence). The CDR3 has 14 residues. The CDR3 DNA reads as TGTGCCAGCAGTTTAAGAGGAACCGAAGAGACCCAGTACTTC. Its protein product is CASSLRGTEETQYF.

The chain uses TRBV28 and TRBJ1-6, with D tentatively TRBD1 (5 bases). V lost 1 base, J lost 11 bases, and 12 bases lay in between. Germline CDR1 reads MDHEN; CDR2 reads SYDVKM. This CDR3 has 14 residues. CDR3 coding DNA: TGTGCCAGCAGTTTATCGGGACGGGAGGCACCCCTCCACTTT. Its protein is CASSLSGREAPLHF.

There are a few counts of this clone. The chain has TRBV4-1 and TRBJ1-1, with 8 bases aligning to TRBD1. This CDR3 is built from 18 residues. Germline CDR1 is MGHRA and CDR2 is YSYEKL. J was trimmed by 0 bases and V by 0 bases; bases with no gene match: 9. The CDR3 nucleotides read TGCGCCAGCAGCCAAGAACAGGGGGGGCGGCTTTTGAACACTGAAGCTTTCTTT. Translated, it gives CASSQEQGGRLLNTEAFF.